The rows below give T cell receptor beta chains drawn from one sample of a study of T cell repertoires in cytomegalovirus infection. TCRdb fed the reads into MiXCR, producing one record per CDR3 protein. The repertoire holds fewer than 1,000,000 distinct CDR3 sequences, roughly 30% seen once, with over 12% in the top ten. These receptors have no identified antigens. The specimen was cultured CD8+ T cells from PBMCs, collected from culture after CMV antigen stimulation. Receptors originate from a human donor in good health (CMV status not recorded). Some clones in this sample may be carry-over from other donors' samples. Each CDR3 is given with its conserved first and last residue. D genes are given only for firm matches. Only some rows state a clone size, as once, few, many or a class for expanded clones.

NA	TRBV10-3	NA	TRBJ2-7	TGTGCCATCAGGATAGACAGCCACTACGAGCAGTACTTC	CAIRIDSHYEQYF
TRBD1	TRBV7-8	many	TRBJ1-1	TGTGCCAGCAGCATAACAGGGGGGTACACTGAAGCTTTCTTT	CASSITGGYTEAFF
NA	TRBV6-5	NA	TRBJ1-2	TGTGCCAGCAGTCCACAGGTGCAAGACTATGGCTACACCTTC	CASSPQVQDYGYTF
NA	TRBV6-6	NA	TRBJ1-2	TGTGCCAGCAGTCACCTACAGGTGTTGGGTAACTATGGCTACACCTTC	CASSHLQVLGNYGYTF
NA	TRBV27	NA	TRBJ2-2	TGTGCCAGCAGTCCTCTAAACGGGGAGCTGTTTTTT	CASSPLNGELFF
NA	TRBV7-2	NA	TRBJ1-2	TGTGCCAGCAGCTTAAGGGGGGGATCCTATGGCTACACCTTC	CASSLRGGSYGYTF
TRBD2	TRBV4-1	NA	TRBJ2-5	TGCGCCAGCAGCCAAGAACTAGCGGGGGTGGAGACCCAGTACTTC	CASSQELAGVETQYF
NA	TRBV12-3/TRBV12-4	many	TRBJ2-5	TGTGCCAGCAGTTTCCGTGGGGGGCACGGGGAGACCCAGTACTTC	CASSFRGGHGETQYF
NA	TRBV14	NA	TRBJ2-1	TGTGCCAGCAGCCAAGATACCGGGGGCGCCTACAATGAGCAGTTCTTC	CASSQDTGGAYNEQFF
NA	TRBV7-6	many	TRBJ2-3	TGTGCCAGCAGCTTAAGTATCGGGTCGATAGATACGCAGTATTTT	CASSLSIGSIDTQYF
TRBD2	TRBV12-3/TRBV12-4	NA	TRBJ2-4	TGTGCCAGCAGTCCCGGACTAGGAGTAGACATTCAGTACTTC	CASSPGLGVDIQYF
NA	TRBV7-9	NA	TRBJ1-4	TGTGCCAGCAGCTTAGTCGGTCTAAATGAAAAACTGTTTTTT	CASSLVGLNEKLFF
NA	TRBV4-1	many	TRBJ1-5	TGTGCCAGCAGCCAAGGTGGGAATCAGCCCCAGCATTTT	CASSQGGNQPQHF
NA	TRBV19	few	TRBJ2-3	TGTGCCAGTAGTATCCTTCACTACGAAGATACGCAGTATTTT	CASSILHYEDTQYF
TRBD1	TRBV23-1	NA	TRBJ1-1	TGCGCCAGCAGTCACTCCGACAGGGACACTGAAGCTTTCTTT	CASSHSDRDTEAFF
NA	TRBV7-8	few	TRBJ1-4	TGTGCCAGCAGTCACCGCAAGGGGAATGAAAAACTGTTTTTT	CASSHRKGNEKLFF
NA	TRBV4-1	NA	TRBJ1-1	TGCGCCAGCAGTCTAGACAGTAGGGCCGGGAACACTGAAGCTTTCTTT	CASSLDSRAGNTEAFF
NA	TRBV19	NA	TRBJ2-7	TGTGCCAGCTCAGGACAAGTATTCTACGAGCAGTACTTC	CASSGQVFYEQYF
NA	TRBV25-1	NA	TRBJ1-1	TGTGCCAGCAGTGAATATCGGGGGGCTAAGGGGACTGAAGCTTTCTTT	CASSEYRGAKGTEAFF
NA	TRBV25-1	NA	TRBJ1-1	TGTGCCAGCAGTGTCAGGATCAGGGGCCTCACTGAAGCTTTCTTT	CASSVRIRGLTEAFF
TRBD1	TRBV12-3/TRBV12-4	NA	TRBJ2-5	TGTGCCAGCAGTCGTCCCCGGGACAGCCAAGAGACCCAGTACTTC	CASSRPRDSQETQYF
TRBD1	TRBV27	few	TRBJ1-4	TGTGCCAGCAGTGGGGACAGGGGGCGTGAAAAACTGTTTTTT	CASSGDRGREKLFF
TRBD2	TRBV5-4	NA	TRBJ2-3	TGTGCCAGCAGCGGAGGACTAGCGGGGGGGCTTCGGGCAGATACGCAGTATTTT	CASSGGLAGGLRADTQYF
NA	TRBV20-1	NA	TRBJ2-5	TGCAGTGCTAGAGATAGGCCCTATCGCCGTCAAGAGACCCAGTACTTC	CSARDRPYRRQETQYF
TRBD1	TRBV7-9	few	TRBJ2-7	TGTGCCAGCAGCTCATCCGGGACAGGGGACGAGCAGTACTTC	CASSSSGTGDEQYF
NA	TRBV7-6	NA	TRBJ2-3	TGTGCCAGCAGCTCAATTACTTTAAAGTATCCTAGCACAAATACGCAGTATTTT	CASSSITLKYPSTNTQYF
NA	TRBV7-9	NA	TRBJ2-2	TGTGCCAGCAGCTTGGGAGAGGTCGGGGAGCTGTTTTTT	CASSLGEVGELFF
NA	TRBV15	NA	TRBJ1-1	TGTGCCACCAGCAGCTTTAGGAACACTGAAGCTTTCTTT	CATSSFRNTEAFF
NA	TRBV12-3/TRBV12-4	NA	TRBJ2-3	TGTGCCAGCAGTCTACTTGGGGTTGTCACAGATACGCAGTATTTT	CASSLLGVVTDTQYF
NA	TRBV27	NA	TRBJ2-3	TGTGCCAGCAGTTTAGGGGGGGGGGCCGAAGCAGATACGCAGTATTTT	CASSLGGGAEADTQYF
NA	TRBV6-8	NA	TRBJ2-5	TGTGCCAGCAGTTACTCGAGACAGTCCCAAGAGACCCAGTACTTC	CASSYSRQSQETQYF
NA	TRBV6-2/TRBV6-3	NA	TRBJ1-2	TGTGCCAGCAGTTTGTACGAACGCCCGCCCTATGGCTACACCTTC	CASSLYERPPYGYTF
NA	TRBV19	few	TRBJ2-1	TGTGCCAGTAGTATAGGTACGGGGGCCTACAATGAGCAGTTCTTC	CASSIGTGAYNEQFF
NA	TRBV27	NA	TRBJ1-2	TGTGCCAGCAGTTCCAGGGGAGGCCCCTATGGCTACACCTTC	CASSSRGGPYGYTF
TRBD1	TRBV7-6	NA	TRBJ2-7	TGTGCCAGCAGCGAAGTGGGGACAGGGAGAGGAGTCGACGAGCAGTACTTC	CASSEVGTGRGVDEQYF
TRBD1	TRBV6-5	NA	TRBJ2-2	TGTGCCAGCCGAAGTGACAGGGCCTCGAACACCGGGGAGCTGTTTTTT	CASRSDRASNTGELFF
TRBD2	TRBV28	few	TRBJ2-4	TGTGCCAGCAGTCCAGGCCCAACTAGCGGGGGGGCTCGCCCGTACTTC	CASSPGPTSGGARPYF
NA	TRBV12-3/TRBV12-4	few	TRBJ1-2	TGTGCCAGCAGTCCCGCCCGGGATCCTGCTGGATATGGCTACACCTTC	CASSPARDPAGYGYTF
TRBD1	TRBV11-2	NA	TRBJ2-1	TGTGCCAGCAGCTCGAGGGGACAGGGTTACAATGAGCAGTTCTTC	CASSSRGQGYNEQFF
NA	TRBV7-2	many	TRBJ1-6	TGTGCCAGCCGAACTCTTAATTCACCCCTCCACTTT	CASRTLNSPLHF
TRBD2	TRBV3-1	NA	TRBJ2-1	TGTGCCAGCAGCCAAGGATCGCTAGCGGGGGCCGTCTACAATGAGCAGTTCTTC	CASSQGSLAGAVYNEQFF
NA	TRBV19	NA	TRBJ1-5	TGTGCCAGTAGTATCGACTACGGGGAGAAAACAGGCAATCAGCCCCAGCATTTT	CASSIDYGEKTGNQPQHF
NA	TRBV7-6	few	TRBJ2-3	TGTGCCAGCAGCTTCGCGCAGGGCCCCACAGATACGCAGTATTTT	CASSFAQGPTDTQYF
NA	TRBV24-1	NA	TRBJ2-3	TGTGCCACTGGCCGGGGGCTCACAGATACGCAGTATTTT	CATGRGLTDTQYF
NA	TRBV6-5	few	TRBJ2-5	TGTGCCAGCATCTCCTGGGGCCAAGACCAAGAGACCCAGTACTTC	CASISWGQDQETQYF
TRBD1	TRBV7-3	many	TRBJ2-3	TGTGCCAGCAGCTTCGGGACAGGGCCCACAGATACGCAGTATTTT	CASSFGTGPTDTQYF
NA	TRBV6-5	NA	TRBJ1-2	TGTGCCAGCAGTTACTCGTATGCGGGTGGCTACACCTTC	CASSYSYAGGYTF
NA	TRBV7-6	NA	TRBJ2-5	TGTGCCAGCAGCTCGCGGGACATCGGGCAAGAGACCCAGTACTTC	CASSSRDIGQETQYF
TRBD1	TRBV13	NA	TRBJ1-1	TGTGCCAGCAGCACCGGGACAGGGGGCCCTGAAGCTTTCTTT	CASSTGTGGPEAFF
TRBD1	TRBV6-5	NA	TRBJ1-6	TGTGCCAGCAGTTCCCTGGACAGGGCTAGCTCCTATAATTCACCCCTCCACTTT	CASSSLDRASSYNSPLHF
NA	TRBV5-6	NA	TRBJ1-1	TGTGCCAGCAGCTTTGGGGCTTACACTGAAGCTTTCTTT	CASSFGAYTEAFF
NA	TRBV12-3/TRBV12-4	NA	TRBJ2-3	TGTGCCAGCAGTTTATCCCGCAGCCGGAGCACAGATACGCAGTATTTT	CASSLSRSRSTDTQYF
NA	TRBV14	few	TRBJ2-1	TGTGCCAGCAGCCACCGGGGTTCGGGGAATGAGCAGTTCTTC	CASSHRGSGNEQFF
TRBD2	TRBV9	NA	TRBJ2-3	TGTGCCAGCAGCGTAGAGGGAGCGGGGGGGCCTCGAACAGATACGCAGTATTTT	CASSVEGAGGPRTDTQYF
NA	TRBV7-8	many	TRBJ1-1	TGTGCCAGCAGCTCCCCCGGGTCCACTGAAGCTTTCTTT	CASSSPGSTEAFF
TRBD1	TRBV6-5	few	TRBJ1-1	TGTGCCAGCAGTTACAGCCAGGGGGGGAACACTGAAGCTTTCTTT	CASSYSQGGNTEAFF
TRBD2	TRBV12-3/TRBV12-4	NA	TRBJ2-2	TGTGCCAGCACGAGACTAGCGGGGGGAAACACCGGGGAGCTGTTTTTT	CASTRLAGGNTGELFF
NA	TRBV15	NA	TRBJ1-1	TGTGCCACCAGCGGAAGGGGCAATGGGGTGAACACTGAAGCTTTCTTT	CATSGRGNGVNTEAFF
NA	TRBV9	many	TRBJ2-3	TGTGCCAGCAGCGGAAGCAGGGACGGAGGAGCGGGTACGCAGTATTTT	CASSGSRDGGAGTQYF